The present entry profiles one TCR beta chain with its context. What it binds is unknown. The read ends 3 residues before the CDR3 terminus; that terminus is restored from the germline J gene. Profiled with immunoSEQ multiplex PCR; TCRdb holds only in-frame clones, not every one. The listing records under 35,000 clones. The sample originates from a study of Tregs in tolerant kidney transplant recipients. At the level of the study: Recipients received nonmyeloablative bone marrow transplants from related graft donors, with transient mixed chimerism.

Unstimulated Tregs (CD4+CD25+CD127-) and CD4+CD25- non-Tregs were sorted from PBMCs. After removal of 2 bases from V and 4 bases from J, the junction contained 3 bases not matched to a gene. The CDR3 contains 16 residues. The study, taken as a whole, reports: Tolerant patients' donor-specific Tregs expanded beyond overall Tregs, suggesting antigen-driven growth.

The sequencing used CD8+ T cells from blood, collected before the transplant. The rearrangement joins TRBV23-1 to TRBJ1-6; 9 bases map to TRBD1. TRBV23-1 is treated as an ORF (open reading frame) with a function not yet certain. The receptor comes from a human donor who received a combined kidney and bone marrow transplant. The part of the CDR3 DNA that was read is TGCGCCAGCAGTCAACCGACAGGGGGTTATAATTCACCC. This codes for CASSQPTGGYNSP. The full CDR3 is CASSQPTGGYNSPLHF.